These T cell receptor beta chains were read from a single sample in a study of early T cells in non-severe SARS-CoV-2 infection. TCRdb redid the calling of the 5' RACE reads with MiXCR, one entry per CDR3 protein. The data contain around 68,000 distinct CDR3 sequences, 10% to 15% of them singletons. The sequences come from whole blood, collected at baseline. These receptor sequences come from an adult who was a healthcare worker with PCR-confirmed SARS-CoV-2 infection or an uninfected control (not recorded which). CDR3s include the opening cysteine and the closing phenylalanine or tryptophan. The order of the fields is D gene, clone size, V gene, J gene, CDR3 DNA, CDR3 protein. D genes are given only for firm matches. Clone size appears in some rows only: once, few, many, or a class for an expanded clone.

D: -
size: many
V: TRBV28
J: TRBJ1-1
DNA: TGTGCCAGCAGTAGAACGGTTGAAGCTTTCTTT
CDR3: CASSRTVEAFF

D: TRBD2
size: few
V: TRBV7-8
J: TRBJ2-5
DNA: TGTGCCAGCAGCCTACTGGGCGGGAGCCAAGAGACCCAGTACTTC
CDR3: CASSLLGGSQETQYF

D: TRBD1
size: few
V: TRBV5-1
J: TRBJ2-1
DNA: TGCGCCAGCAGCTTGCAGACAGGGGGCGAGGGCAATGAGCAGTTCTTC
CDR3: CASSLQTGGEGNEQFF

D: TRBD1
size: many
V: TRBV9
J: TRBJ2-3
DNA: TGTGCCAGCAGCAATACAGGGGGCGCGGGCACAGATACGCAGTATTTT
CDR3: CASSNTGGAGTDTQYF

D: -
size: -
V: TRBV7-2
J: TRBJ2-1
DNA: TGTGCCAGCAGCAGTTCGTTTCGCGGGGGCCTGGGCTACAATGAGCAGTTCTTC
CDR3: CASSSSFRGGLGYNEQFF

D: TRBD2
size: -
V: TRBV6-5
J: TRBJ2-5
DNA: TGTGCCAGCAGAGTAGCGGGGGGTCCCCAAGAGACCCAGTACTTC
CDR3: CASRVAGGPQETQYF

D: -
size: few
V: TRBV20-1
J: TRBJ2-5
DNA: TGCAGTGCTAGAGATGTACAGGGTGGAGAGACCCAGTACTTC
CDR3: CSARDVQGGETQYF

D: -
size: few
V: TRBV6-5
J: TRBJ2-1
DNA: TGTGCCAGCAGTTACGCCCCCCCGGGAAAGCAGTTCTTC
CDR3: CASSYAPPGKQFF

D: -
size: few
V: TRBV6-6
J: TRBJ1-5
DNA: TGTGCCAGCAGTGACACCGGGGGGGCGAGCAATCAGCCCCAGCATTTT
CDR3: CASSDTGGASNQPQHF

D: TRBD2
size: few
V: TRBV20-1
J: TRBJ2-5
DNA: TGCAGTGCTGGTAGCGGGAGGGCCGGAGGGACCCAGTACTTC
CDR3: CSAGSGRAGGTQYF

D: -
size: many
V: TRBV6-5
J: TRBJ2-6
DNA: TGTGCCAGCAGTTACAAGCGCTCTGGGGCCAACGTCCTGACTTTC
CDR3: CASSYKRSGANVLTF

D: -
size: -
V: TRBV20-1
J: TRBJ1-1
DNA: TGCAGTGCTAGCGCCAGGATGAACACTGAAGCTTTCTTT
CDR3: CSASARMNTEAFF

D: -
size: few
V: TRBV10-1
J: TRBJ2-3
DNA: TGCGCCAGCAGTGAAGAACAGTACACAGATACGCAGTATTTT
CDR3: CASSEEQYTDTQYF

D: -
size: many
V: TRBV14
J: TRBJ1-3
DNA: TGTGCCAGCAGAGCCCCAGGGACCTCTGGAAACACCATATATTTT
CDR3: CASRAPGTSGNTIYF

D: -
size: few
V: TRBV27
J: TRBJ2-3
DNA: TGTGCCAGCAGTTTAACGGGACTCGGCTCAGATACGCAGTATTTT
CDR3: CASSLTGLGSDTQYF

D: -
size: -
V: TRBV7-9
J: TRBJ1-2
DNA: TGTGCCAGCAGTACGGTTAAGATTAAGGGCTATGGCTACACCTTC
CDR3: CASSTVKIKGYGYTF

D: TRBD1
size: many
V: TRBV18
J: TRBJ1-1
DNA: TGTGCCAGCTCACCGTACGGACAGGCTCTTATCCAGGAAGCTTTCTTT
CDR3: CASSPYGQALIQEAFF

D: -
size: -
V: TRBV5-1
J: TRBJ2-6
DNA: TGCGCCAGCAGCTTGGCGACGGGGGCCAACGTCCTGACTTTC
CDR3: CASSLATGANVLTF

D: TRBD2
size: -
V: TRBV7-9
J: TRBJ2-3
DNA: TGTGCCAGCAGCCATAGCGGGGGCACAGATACGCAGTATTTT
CDR3: CASSHSGGTDTQYF

D: TRBD1
size: once
V: TRBV10-3
J: TRBJ1-3
DNA: TGTGCCATCAGTGAGCCGGGGACAGGGTATCCTGGAAACACCATATATTTT
CDR3: CAISEPGTGYPGNTIYF

D: TRBD1
size: -
V: TRBV2
J: TRBJ2-5
DNA: TGTGCCAGCAGCCCTTTTGGACAGGGCCGAATACAAGAGACCCAGTACTTC
CDR3: CASSPFGQGRIQETQYF

D: -
size: -
V: TRBV12-3/TRBV12-4
J: TRBJ2-5
DNA: TGTGCCAGCGGCTTTGGGACCCAGTACTTC
CDR3: CASGFGTQYF

D: -
size: many
V: TRBV20-1
J: TRBJ2-5
DNA: TGCAGTGCTAGAAAGGGAGACGGGCAAGAGACCCAGTACTTC
CDR3: CSARKGDGQETQYF

D: TRBD1
size: -
V: TRBV29-1
J: TRBJ1-1
DNA: TGCAGCGTTTCCGGGACAGGGGGCACTGAAGCTTTCTTT
CDR3: CSVSGTGGTEAFF

D: -
size: many
V: TRBV11-2
J: TRBJ2-2
DNA: TGTGCCAGCAGCTTCGGCAACTCCGCGAACACCGGGGAGCTGTTTTTT
CDR3: CASSFGNSANTGELFF

D: TRBD1
size: -
V: TRBV20-1
J: TRBJ1-2
DNA: TGCAGTGCTGGCCCTTGGGGACAGGGGAACTATGGCTACACCTTC
CDR3: CSAGPWGQGNYGYTF

D: -
size: -
V: TRBV2
J: TRBJ1-2
DNA: TGTGCCAGTACCCCGGCTAACTATGGCTACACCTTC
CDR3: CASTPANYGYTF

D: -
size: few
V: TRBV5-5
J: TRBJ2-5
DNA: TGTGCCAGCAGCTTCATCGGGACCGGCCGAGAGACCCAGTACTTC
CDR3: CASSFIGTGRETQYF

D: -
size: many
V: TRBV11-2
J: TRBJ2-7
DNA: TGTGCCAGCAGCTTAGCTGCAGGCGAGCAGTACTTC
CDR3: CASSLAAGEQYF

D: -
size: few
V: TRBV7-9
J: TRBJ1-6
DNA: TGTGCCAGCAGCTTAGTCAGGGAGAATTCACCCCTCCACTTT
CDR3: CASSLVRENSPLHF

D: -
size: -
V: TRBV20-1
J: TRBJ1-1
DNA: TGCAGTGCCCCTGGACTAAACACTGAAGCTTTCTTT
CDR3: CSAPGLNTEAFF

D: TRBD2
size: -
V: TRBV24-1
J: TRBJ2-1
DNA: TGTGCCACCAGTGATTCGGCGGGGGGCCTATACAATGAGCAGTTCTTC
CDR3: CATSDSAGGLYNEQFF

D: -
size: few
V: TRBV19
J: TRBJ2-3
DNA: TGTGCCAGTAGTATTGGCATATTTCGCACAGATACGCAGTATTTT
CDR3: CASSIGIFRTDTQYF

D: TRBD1
size: few
V: TRBV6-1
J: TRBJ1-1
DNA: TGTGCCAGCAGCCGGGACAGGGGGGACACTGAAGCTTTCTTT
CDR3: CASSRDRGDTEAFF

D: -
size: -
V: TRBV29-1
J: TRBJ2-1
DNA: TGCAGCGTCGGGCAGGGGTACAATGAGCAGTTCTTC
CDR3: CSVGQGYNEQFF

D: -
size: many
V: TRBV7-4
J: TRBJ2-3
DNA: TGTGCCAGCAGCCCCCGCCTGTTCGGCACAGATACGCAGTATTTT
CDR3: CASSPRLFGTDTQYF

D: TRBD2
size: -
V: TRBV6-1
J: TRBJ2-2
DNA: TGTGCCAGCACCTGGACTAGCGCCCGGAGATATTCCGGGGAGCTGTTTTTT
CDR3: CASTWTSARRYSGELFF

D: TRBD2
size: -
V: TRBV29-1
J: TRBJ2-1
DNA: TGCAGCGTTAGCGGGACTAGCGGGACTGAGCAGTTCTTC
CDR3: CSVSGTSGTEQFF

D: TRBD2
size: few
V: TRBV27
J: TRBJ2-3
DNA: TGTGCCAGCAGTTTAGCGACTAGCGGGGGGCCCCTCCCAGGTACGCAGTATTTT
CDR3: CASSLATSGGPLPGTQYF

D: TRBD2
size: -
V: TRBV24-1
J: TRBJ2-1
DNA: TGTGCCACCAGTGAAGGGACTAGCGCCTACAATGAGCAGTTCTTC
CDR3: CATSEGTSAYNEQFF

D: TRBD1
size: -
V: TRBV27
J: TRBJ2-5
DNA: TGTGCCAGCAGTCACGGGACAGGGCTTGAGACCCAGTACTTC
CDR3: CASSHGTGLETQYF

D: -
size: -
V: TRBV28
J: TRBJ1-5
DNA: TGTGCCAGCAGCCAAACAGCGGGCAATCAGCCCCAGCATTTT
CDR3: CASSQTAGNQPQHF

D: TRBD1
size: few
V: TRBV15
J: TRBJ1-2
DNA: TGTGCCACCAGTCTACGCGTTATCCGGGACAGGGACCCTGGCTACACCTTC
CDR3: CATSLRVIRDRDPGYTF

D: -
size: many
V: TRBV5-6
J: TRBJ1-1
DNA: TGTGCCAGCAGCTTGGGACCCTTGAACACTGAAGCTTTCTTT
CDR3: CASSLGPLNTEAFF

D: -
size: many
V: TRBV7-2
J: TRBJ2-1
DNA: TGTGCCAGCAGCCCGAGCTCCTACAATGAGCAGTTCTTC
CDR3: CASSPSSYNEQFF

D: -
size: -
V: TRBV10-2
J: TRBJ2-3
DNA: TGCGCCAGCAGTGGAGGTAGCACAGATACGCAGTATTTT
CDR3: CASSGGSTDTQYF

D: TRBD1
size: many
V: TRBV6-6
J: TRBJ1-6
DNA: TGTGCCAGCAGTTGGAACCGGGACAGGGGGACACCCCTCCACTTT
CDR3: CASSWNRDRGTPLHF

D: TRBD2
size: few
V: TRBV6-2/TRBV6-3
J: TRBJ2-3
DNA: TGTGCCAGCAGTGGACTAGCCGAAAGCACAGATACGCAGTATTTT
CDR3: CASSGLAESTDTQYF

D: -
size: few
V: TRBV29-1
J: TRBJ2-2
DNA: TGCAGCGTCTCGCCAGGGGCCACCGGGGAGCTGTTTTTT
CDR3: CSVSPGATGELFF

D: -
size: few
V: TRBV6-2/TRBV6-3
J: TRBJ2-5
DNA: TGTGCCAGCAGTCCCCACGGACTACAAGAGACCCAGTACTTC
CDR3: CASSPHGLQETQYF

D: TRBD1
size: few
V: TRBV25-1
J: TRBJ2-1
DNA: TGTGCCAGCAGTGCGGGACAGACAATTGTACCCTACAATGAGCAGTTCTTC
CDR3: CASSAGQTIVPYNEQFF

D: TRBD2
size: medium-sized
V: TRBV7-9
J: TRBJ2-5
DNA: TGTGCCAGCAGCTTAGACGGGGGGAAGACCCAGTACTTC
CDR3: CASSLDGGKTQYF

D: -
size: -
V: TRBV10-3
J: TRBJ1-1
DNA: TGTGCCGCAGGACTGAACACTGAAGCTTTCTTT
CDR3: CAAGLNTEAFF

D: TRBD2
size: -
V: TRBV29-1
J: TRBJ2-3
DNA: TGCAGCGCTAGCGGGAGGGCCGGGTTGGCAGATACGCAGTATTTT
CDR3: CSASGRAGLADTQYF

D: TRBD2
size: -
V: TRBV6-2/TRBV6-3
J: TRBJ2-3
DNA: TGTGCCAGCAGCCCAGCGGCGGGGGACGCAGATACGCAGTATTTT
CDR3: CASSPAAGDADTQYF

D: -
size: -
V: TRBV19
J: TRBJ1-5
DNA: TGTGCCAGTACCCCCTGGGCGGGGAGCAATCAGCCCCAGCATTTT
CDR3: CASTPWAGSNQPQHF

D: TRBD2
size: -
V: TRBV6-2/TRBV6-3
J: TRBJ2-5
DNA: TGTGCCAGCAGACAAGGACTAGCGGGAGGCCAAGAGACCCAGTACTTC
CDR3: CASRQGLAGGQETQYF

D: -
size: many
V: TRBV14
J: TRBJ1-1
DNA: TGTGCCAGCAGCCAGCTGGACAAGGGGGGCTGGGCTGAAGCTTTCTTT
CDR3: CASSQLDKGGWAEAFF